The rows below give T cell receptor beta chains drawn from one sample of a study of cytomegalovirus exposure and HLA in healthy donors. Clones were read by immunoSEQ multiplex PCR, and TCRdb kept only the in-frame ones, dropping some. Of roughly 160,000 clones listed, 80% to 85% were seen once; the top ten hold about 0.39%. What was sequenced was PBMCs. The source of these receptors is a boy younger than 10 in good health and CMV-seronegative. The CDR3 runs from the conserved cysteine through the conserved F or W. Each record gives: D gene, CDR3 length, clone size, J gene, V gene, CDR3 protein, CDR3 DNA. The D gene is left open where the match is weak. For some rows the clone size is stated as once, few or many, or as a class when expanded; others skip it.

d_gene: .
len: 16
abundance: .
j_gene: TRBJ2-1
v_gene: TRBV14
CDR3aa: CASSALAVSSYNEQFF
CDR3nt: TGTGCCAGCAGCGCCTTAGCGGTTAGCTCCTACAATGAGCAGTTCTTC

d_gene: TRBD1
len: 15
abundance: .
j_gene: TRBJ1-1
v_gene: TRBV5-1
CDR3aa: CASSGQGADYTEAFF
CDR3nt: TGCGCCAGCAGCGGACAGGGAGCGGATTACACTGAAGCTTTCTTT

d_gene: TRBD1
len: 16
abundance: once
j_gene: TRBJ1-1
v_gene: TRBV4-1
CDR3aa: CASSHGPTGKNTEAFF
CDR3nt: TGCGCCAGCAGCCACGGCCCGACAGGGAAGAACACTGAAGCTTTCTTT

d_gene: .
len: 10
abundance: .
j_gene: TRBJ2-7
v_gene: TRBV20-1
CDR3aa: CSARDGITSF
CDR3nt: TGCAGTGCTAGAGATGGGATCACTAGCTTC

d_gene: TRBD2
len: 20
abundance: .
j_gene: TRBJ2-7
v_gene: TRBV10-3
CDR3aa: CAISVRGPDTLSGGAYEQYF
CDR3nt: TGTGCCATCAGTGTGAGAGGTCCGGACACCCTAAGCGGGGGGGCCTACGAGCAGTACTTC

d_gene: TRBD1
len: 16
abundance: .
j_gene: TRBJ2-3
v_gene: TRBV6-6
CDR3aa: CASRITGGPFTDTQYF
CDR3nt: TGTGCCAGCAGGATAACAGGGGGACCATTCACAGATACGCAGTATTTT

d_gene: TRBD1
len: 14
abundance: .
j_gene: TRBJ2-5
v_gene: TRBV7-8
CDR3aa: CASSLEGQGVTQYF
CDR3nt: TGTGCCAGCAGCTTAGAGGGACAGGGAGTGACCCAGTACTTC

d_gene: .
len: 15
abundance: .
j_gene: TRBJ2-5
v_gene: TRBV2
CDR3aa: CASSFKQGGSETQYF
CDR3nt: TGTGCCAGCAGTTTCAAGCAGGGAGGTTCCGAGACCCAGTACTTC

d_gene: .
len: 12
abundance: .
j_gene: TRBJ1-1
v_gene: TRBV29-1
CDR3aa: CSVEKGGDEAFF
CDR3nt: TGCAGCGTTGAGAAAGGCGGGGATGAAGCTTTCTTT

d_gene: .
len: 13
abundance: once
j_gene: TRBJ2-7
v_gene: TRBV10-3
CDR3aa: CAIRGGDSYEQYF
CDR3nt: TGTGCTATCAGGGGGGGGGACTCCTACGAGCAGTACTTC

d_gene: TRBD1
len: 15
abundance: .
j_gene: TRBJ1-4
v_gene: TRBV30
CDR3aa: CAWSPDRGPPEKLFF
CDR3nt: TGTGCCTGGAGTCCCGACAGGGGCCCGCCCGAAAAACTGTTTTTT

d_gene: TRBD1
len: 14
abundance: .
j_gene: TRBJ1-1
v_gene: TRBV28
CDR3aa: CASTGGAFLTEAFF
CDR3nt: TGTGCCAGTACAGGGGGCGCTTTCCTCACTGAAGCTTTCTTT

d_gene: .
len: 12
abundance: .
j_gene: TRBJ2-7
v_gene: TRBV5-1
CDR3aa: CASSLDIYEQYF
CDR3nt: TGCGCCAGCAGCTTGGACATCTACGAGCAGTACTTC

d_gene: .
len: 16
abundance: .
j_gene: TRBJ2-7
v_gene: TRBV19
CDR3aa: CASSPIPGHESYEQYF
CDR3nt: TGTGCCAGTAGTCCGATTCCGGGACACGAGTCCTACGAGCAGTACTTC

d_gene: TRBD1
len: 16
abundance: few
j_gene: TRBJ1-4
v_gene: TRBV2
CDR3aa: CASSEKGLGGNEKLFF
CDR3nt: TGTGCCAGCAGTGAAAAGGGGCTAGGGGGCAATGAAAAACTGTTTTTT

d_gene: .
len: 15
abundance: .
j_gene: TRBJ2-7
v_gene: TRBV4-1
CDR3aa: CASSQDGGQRYEQYF
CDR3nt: TGCGCCAGCAGCCAAGACGGAGGGCAGAGATACGAGCAGTACTTC

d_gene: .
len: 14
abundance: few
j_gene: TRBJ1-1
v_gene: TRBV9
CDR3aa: CASSFYGRGSEAFF
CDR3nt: TGTGCCAGCAGCTTCTACGGACGGGGATCTGAAGCTTTCTTT

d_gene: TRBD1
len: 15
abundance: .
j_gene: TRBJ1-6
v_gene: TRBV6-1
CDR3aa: CASSDRQGTNSPLHF
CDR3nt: TGTGCCAGCAGTGACCGACAGGGCACGAATTCACCCCTCCACTTT

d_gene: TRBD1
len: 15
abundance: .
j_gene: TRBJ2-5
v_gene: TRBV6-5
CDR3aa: CASSRAGQERETQYF
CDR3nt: TGTGCCAGCAGCCGAGCTGGACAGGAGAGGGAGACCCAGTACTTC

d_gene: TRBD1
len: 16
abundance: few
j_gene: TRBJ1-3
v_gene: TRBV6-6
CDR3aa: CASSYSRDRGRNTIYF
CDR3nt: TGTGCCAGCAGTTACTCCCGGGACAGGGGGAGAAACACCATATATTTT

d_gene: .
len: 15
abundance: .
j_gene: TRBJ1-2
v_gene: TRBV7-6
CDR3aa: CASSLASGTYYGYTF
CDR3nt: TGTGCCAGCAGCTTAGCATCCGGGACATACTATGGCTACACCTTC

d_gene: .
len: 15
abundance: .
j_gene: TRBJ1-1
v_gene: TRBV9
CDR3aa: CASSMSHRGNTEAFF
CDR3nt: TGTGCCAGCAGCATGTCGCATAGGGGTAACACTGAAGCTTTCTTT

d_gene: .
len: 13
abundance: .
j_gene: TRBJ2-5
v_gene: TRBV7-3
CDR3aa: CASSLVRGETQYF
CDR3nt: TGTGCCAGCAGCTTAGTGCGAGGGGAGACCCAGTACTTC

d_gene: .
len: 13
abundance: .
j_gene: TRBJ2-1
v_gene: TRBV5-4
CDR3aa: CASSPGGAGRGLF
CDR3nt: TGTGCCAGCAGCCCTGGGGGGGCGGGGCGGGGTCTCTTC

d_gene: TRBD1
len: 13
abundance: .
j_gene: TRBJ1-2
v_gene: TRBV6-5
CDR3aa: CASSLQGAYGYTF
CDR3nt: TGTGCCAGCTCACTACAGGGGGCCTATGGCTACACCTTC

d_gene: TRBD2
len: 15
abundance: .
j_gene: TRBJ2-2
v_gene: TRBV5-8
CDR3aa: CASSWELAGDRELFF
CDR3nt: TGTGCCAGCAGCTGGGAACTAGCGGGAGATCGGGAGCTGTTTTTT

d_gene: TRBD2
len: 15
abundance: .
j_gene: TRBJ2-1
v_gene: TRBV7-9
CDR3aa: CASSLGLAGYNEQFF
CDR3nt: TGTGCCAGCAGCTTGGGACTAGCGGGGTACAATGAGCAGTTCTTC

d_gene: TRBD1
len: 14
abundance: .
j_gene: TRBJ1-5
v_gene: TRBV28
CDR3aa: CASSSGQGNQPQHF
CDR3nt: TGTGCCAGCAGTTCCGGACAGGGAAATCAGCCCCAGCATTTT

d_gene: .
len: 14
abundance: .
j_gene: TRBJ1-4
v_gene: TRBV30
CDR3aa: CAWSGTPYNEKLFF
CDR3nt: TGTGCCTGGAGTGGGACTCCTTATAATGAAAAACTGTTTTTT

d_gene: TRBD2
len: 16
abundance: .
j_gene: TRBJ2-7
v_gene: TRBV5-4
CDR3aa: CASSLAAAGGTYEQYF
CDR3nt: TGTGCCAGCAGCTTGGCCGCAGCGGGAGGAACCTACGAGCAGTACTTC

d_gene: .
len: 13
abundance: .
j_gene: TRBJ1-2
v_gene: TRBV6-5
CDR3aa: CASSYSRGQGYTF
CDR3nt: TGTGCCAGCAGTTACTCCCGAGGACAGGGCTACACCTTC

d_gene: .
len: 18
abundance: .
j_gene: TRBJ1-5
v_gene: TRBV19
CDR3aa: CASSIGERGDNSNQPQHF
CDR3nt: TGTGCCAGTAGTATAGGAGAAAGGGGCGATAATAGCAATCAGCCCCAGCATTTT

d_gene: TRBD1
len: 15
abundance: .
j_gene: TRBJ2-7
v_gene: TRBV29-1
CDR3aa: CSVENPGGSSYEQYF
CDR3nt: TGCAGCGTTGAAAACCCAGGGGGTAGTTCCTACGAGCAGTACTTC

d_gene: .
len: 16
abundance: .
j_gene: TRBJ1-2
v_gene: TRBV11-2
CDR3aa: CASSPYQGGGGYGYTF
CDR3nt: TGTGCCAGCAGCCCCTACCAGGGTGGCGGGGGCTATGGCTACACCTTC

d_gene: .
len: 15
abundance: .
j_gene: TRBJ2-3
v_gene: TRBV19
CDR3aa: CASSIAQGGPDTQYF
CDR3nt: TGTGCCAGTAGTATAGCCCAGGGAGGCCCAGATACGCAGTATTTT

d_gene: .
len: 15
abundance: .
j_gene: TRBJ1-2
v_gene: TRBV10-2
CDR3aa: CASSEIKGTPYGYTF
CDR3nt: TGCGCCAGCAGTGAAATAAAGGGGACTCCCTATGGCTACACCTTC